The 3 T cell receptor beta chains below come from one sample, sequenced in a study of radiation and T cells in renal cell carcinoma. Sample time point: blood 2 weeks post-SBRT. Indicated treatment: 15 Gy SBRT to primary tumor, nephrectomy 4 weeks later. Libraries were prepared by immunoSEQ multiplex PCR; TCRdb keeps only in-frame clonotypes and omits some of them. The sample contains 100,000 to 150,000 clones, approximately 85% of which appear only once. The specimen comprised blood, sampled from a patient whose treatment included radiotherapy and nephrectomy. These receptor sequences come from a man aged 45-65 years with renal cell carcinoma.

The rearrangement links TRBV4-3 to TRBJ2-1, with D possibly being TRBD1 or TRBD2 (6 bases each). The V end lost 0 bases, the J end lost 2 bases, and 11 bases lay between the germline ends. CDR3 size: 16 residues. Germline lookup yields CDR1 LGHNA and CDR2 YSLEER. The CDR3 loop is CASSQDRGTPYNEQFF. CDR3 nucleotides: TGCGCCAGCAGCCAAGATCGGGGGACACCCTACAATGAGCAGTTCTTC.

The rearrangement joins TRBV7-8 to TRBJ2-7; 10 bases map to TRBD1. The CDR3 extends over 18 amino acids. The germline V gene encodes CDR1 SGHVS and CDR2 FQNEAQ. V shed 7 bases, J shed 5 bases, and the junction held 20 bases outside the gene matches. The CDR3 DNA reads as TGTGCCAGCACTCTAGGTGCTGGACCGGGACAGGGGTCCCACGAGCAGTACTTC. This encodes CASTLGAGPGQGSHEQYF.

V and J are TRBV15 and TRBJ2-7; unclear D gene. The CDR3 has 14 amino acids. Trimming shortened V by 2 bases and J by 5 bases, and 13 bases separated the two germline ends. Germline V CDR1 and CDR2: LNHNV, YYDKDF (reference sequence). This CDR3 reads CATSRYLVGDEQYF. CDR3 nucleotides: TGTGCCACCAGCAGATATCTTGTCGGCGACGAGCAGTACTTC.